Included here is one TCR beta chain sequence, with context. The sample has other DNA sequences that encode this CDR3 too. This CDR3 spans 13 amino acids. Trimming removed 1 base at V and 2 bases at J, with 6 bases between. Germline V gene data show CDR1 as SGHTA and CDR2 as FQGNSA. Profiling relied on immunoSEQ multiplex PCR, and the TCRdb table lists in-frame clones only, not all of them. The data contain under 400,000 clones, over 85% of them singletons. The record originates from a study of blood T cell repertoires in COVID-19. Study background: COVID-19 samples collected from the United States, Italy and Spain covered acute and convalescent phases.

This TCR was sampled from a woman aged 55 to 70 with COVID-19, enrolled during active disease. The chain is built from TRBV7-2 and TRBJ2-7; D is unresolved. Material: peripheral blood. CDR3 nucleotide sequence: TGTGCCAGCAGCTTAGGACAACCCTACGAGCAGTACTTC. This sequence encodes CASSLGQPYEQYF.